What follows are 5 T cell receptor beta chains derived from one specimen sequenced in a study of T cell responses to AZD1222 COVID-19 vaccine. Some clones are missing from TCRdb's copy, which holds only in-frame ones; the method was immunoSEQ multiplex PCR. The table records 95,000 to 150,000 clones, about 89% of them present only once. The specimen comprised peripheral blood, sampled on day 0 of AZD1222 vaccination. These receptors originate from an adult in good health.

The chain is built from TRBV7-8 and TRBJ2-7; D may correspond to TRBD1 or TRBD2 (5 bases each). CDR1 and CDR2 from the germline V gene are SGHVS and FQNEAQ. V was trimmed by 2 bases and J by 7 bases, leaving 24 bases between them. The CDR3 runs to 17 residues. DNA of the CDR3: TGTGCCAGCAGCTTAATAGCGACCAGGGTCTCCTCCGGGGAGCAGTACTTC. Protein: CASSLIATRVSSGEQYF.

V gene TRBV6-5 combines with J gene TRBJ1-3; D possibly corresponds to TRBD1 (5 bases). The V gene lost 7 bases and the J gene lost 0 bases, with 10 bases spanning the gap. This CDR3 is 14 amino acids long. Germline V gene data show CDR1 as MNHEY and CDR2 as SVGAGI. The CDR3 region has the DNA TGTGCCAGCATTCCCCAGGGCTCTGGAAACACCATATATTTT. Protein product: CASIPQGSGNTIYF.

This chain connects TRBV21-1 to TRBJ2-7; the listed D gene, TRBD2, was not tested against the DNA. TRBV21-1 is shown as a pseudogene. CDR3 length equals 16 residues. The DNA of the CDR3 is TGTGCCAGCAGCGCCCCACTAGCGGGAGAACTCTACGAGCAGTACTTC. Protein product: CASSAPLAGELYEQYF.

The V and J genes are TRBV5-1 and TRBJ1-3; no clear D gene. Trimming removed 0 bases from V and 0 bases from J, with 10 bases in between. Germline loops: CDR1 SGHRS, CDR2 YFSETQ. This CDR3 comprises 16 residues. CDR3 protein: CASSLGLQSSGNTIYF. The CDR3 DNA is TGCGCCAGCAGCTTGGGACTACAGAGCTCTGGAAACACCATATATTTT.

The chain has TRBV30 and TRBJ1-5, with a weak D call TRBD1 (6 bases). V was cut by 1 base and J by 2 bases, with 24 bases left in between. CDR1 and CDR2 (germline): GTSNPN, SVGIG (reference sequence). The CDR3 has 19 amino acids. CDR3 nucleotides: TGTGCCTGGAGTGCATCTAGACAGGCTCCTACCGGTGGCAATCAGCCCCAGCATTTT. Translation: CAWSASRQAPTGGNQPQHF.